These 20 T cell receptor beta chains share one sample of origin, sequenced in a study of technical replicates of blood from several donors. This table comes from immunoSEQ multiplex PCR, and its TCRdb copy is limited to in-frame clones, with some not included. The sample holds just under 100,000 clones, 95% seen once. Sequenced: T cells isolated from PBMCs. Receptor source: a human donor in good health.

The V call is TRBV19, the J call TRBJ2-4; D may be TRBD2 (6 bases). The germline V gene has CDR1 LNHDA and CDR2 SQIVND (reference sequence). The CDR3 is made up of 20 amino acids. Trimming pared 1 base from V and 6 bases from J, leaving 28 bases between. The CDR3 is CASSIGVFFLASENLNIQYF. In DNA form, the CDR3 reads TGTGCCAGTAGTATAGGGGTATTCTTTTTGGCTAGCGAGAACCTAAACATTCAGTACTTC.

This clone was seen once. This chain links TRBV7-9 with TRBJ1-2; a weak D match, TRBD1 (5 bases). Germline V gives CDR1 SEHNR, CDR2 FQNEAQ (reference sequence). V was cut by 2 bases and J by 4 bases, with 17 bases left in between. The CDR3 has 16 amino acids. The CDR3 nucleotides are TGTGCCAGCAGCTTAAAACCGGCGGGGGTTACCTATGGCTACACCTTC. Translation gives CASSLKPAGVTYGYTF.

The rearrangement links TRBV4-1 to TRBJ1-5; D may be TRBD1 (5 bases). V dropped 0 bases and J dropped 8 bases, with 17 bases sitting between them. The CDR3 runs 16 residues. Germline CDR1 is MGHRA and CDR2 is YSYEKL. The CDR3: CASSQEAQGGGKPQHF. In DNA, the CDR3 is TGCGCCAGCAGCCAAGAGGCCCAGGGAGGAGGTAAGCCCCAGCATTTT.

The chain joins TRBV6-6 to TRBJ1-2; TRBD1 matches 8 bases. Losses at the gene ends were 11 bases for V and 4 bases for J; bases not matched to a gene: 9. This CDR3 is 13 amino acids long. Looked up from germline, CDR1 is MNHNY and CDR2 is SVGAGI (reference sequence). The CDR3 here is CAAGDRHFYGYTF. The CDR3 DNA reads as TGTGCCGCCGGGGACAGGCACTTCTATGGCTACACCTTC.

This chain connects TRBV6-5 to TRBJ1-2; D may be TRBD1 (5 bases). In germline, CDR1 is MNHEY, CDR2 SVGAGI. The V and J ends lost 0 bases and 8 bases respectively, with 16 bases between them. CDR3 length: 15 residues. CDR3 nucleotide sequence: TGTGCCAGCAGTTACTCTGCGCAGTCGGAGGGGGGCTACACCTTC. Amino acids: CASSYSAQSEGGYTF.

V gene TRBV6-1 combines with J gene TRBJ2-3, with 14 bases lining up with TRBD2. The CDR3 consists of 19 residues. Germline values: CDR1 MNHNS, CDR2 SASEGT. Losses at the gene ends were 2 bases for V and 5 bases for J; bases not matched to a gene: 12. In DNA, the CDR3 is TGTGCCAGCAGTGAAAGGTCTGGGACTAGCGGGAGTACTAGAGATACGCAGTATTTT. It encodes CASSERSGTSGSTRDTQYF.

This clone was observed a single time. The chain is built from TRBV28 and TRBJ1-5; D unclear. This CDR3 is 15 amino acids long. Per germline, CDR1 MDHEN and CDR2 SYDVKM. Between the trimmed V and J ends, which lost 7 bases and 0 bases, there was a span of 13 bases. CDR3 protein: CASIPAALSNQPQHF. The CDR3 nucleotides are TGTGCCAGCATTCCCGCGGCCCTTAGCAATCAGCCCCAGCATTTT.

The chain links TRBV19 to TRBJ2-5; TRBD1 matches at 7 bases. CDR1 is LNHDA, CDR2 SQIVND, per germline (reference sequence). Losses at the gene ends were 5 bases for V and 5 bases for J; bases not matched to a gene: 11. There are 15 residues in the CDR3. CDR3 sequence: CASSALTGVGETQYF. CDR3 sequence (DNA): TGTGCCAGTAGTGCCCTAACAGGGGTGGGTGAGACCCAGTACTTC.

The genes are TRBV6-5 and TRBJ2-7; D may be TRBD2 (5 bases). This CDR3 spans 15 amino acids. CDR1 is MNHEY and CDR2 is SVGAGI in the germline V gene. Trimming cost V 8 bases and J 0 bases, with 17 bases left between them. This CDR3 reads CASGSVPGHSYEQYF. CDR3 nucleotide sequence: TGTGCCAGCGGTAGCGTCCCGGGCCACTCCTACGAGCAGTACTTC.

The chain employs TRBV13 and TRBJ2-7, with D perhaps TRBD1 (5 bases). The CDR3 is 16 residues long. Germline V gene lookup returns CDR1 PRHDT and CDR2 FYEKMQ (reference sequence). The V end lost 3 bases, the J end lost 2 bases, and 17 bases lay between the germline ends. This CDR3 is CASSFTTGTGAYEQYF. The CDR3 coding sequence is TGTGCCAGCAGCTTTACTACGGGCACAGGAGCCTACGAGCAGTACTTC.

This chain connects TRBV18 to TRBJ2-3; 9 nucleotides match TRBD2. Germline values: CDR1 KGHSH, CDR2 LQKENI. Trimming cost V 0 bases and J 1 base; bases outside gene matches: 2. This CDR3 has 16 amino acids. CDR3 nucleotide sequence: TGTGCCAGCTCACCACCCGCTAGCGGGGGCACAGATACGCAGTATTTT. Its translation: CASSPPASGGTDTQYF. The full variable domain, its missing parts supplied by reference TRBV18 and TRBJ2-3, is NAGVMQNPRHLVRRRGQEARLRCSPMKGHSHVYWYRQLPEEGLKFMVYLQKENIIDESGMPKERFSAEFPKEGPSILRIQQVVRGDSAAYFCASSPPASGGTDTQYFGPGTRLTVL.

V gene TRBV29-1 combines with J gene TRBJ2-3, with TRBD2 matching over 9 bases. CDR3 length equals 15 residues. CDR1 and CDR2 (germline): SQVTM, ANQGSEA. V dropped 6 bases and J dropped 0; count of bases not matched to a gene: 7. The CDR3 nucleotides read TGCAGCGTGCCGAGAAGCGGGGGGAGCACAGATACGCAGTATTTT. The encoded protein is CSVPRSGGSTDTQYF.

In DNA, the CDR3 is TGCGCCAGCAGCCAAGAGTCTACGCGGCCCCGCGGGGGGACCCAGTACTTC. Its translation is CASSQESTRPRGGTQYF. The rearrangement joins TRBV4-1 to TRBJ2-5, with 7 bases fitting TRBD2. J gave up 7 bases and V 0 bases, and 14 bases lay outside the gene matches. This CDR3 is built from 17 residues. Germline loops: CDR1 MGHRA, CDR2 YSYEKL.

V gene TRBV5-4 combines with J gene TRBJ2-3, with 7 bases aligning to TRBD1. The CDR3 is 14 amino acids. V gave up 2 bases and J gave up 1 base; unmatched junction bases: 1. Per the germline V gene, CDR1 is SGHNT and CDR2 is YYREEE (reference sequence). DNA of the CDR3: TGTGCCAGCAGCTTTACAGGGGGCACAGATACGCAGTATTTT. Translation: CASSFTGGTDTQYF.

The chain uses TRBV6-6 and TRBJ2-2; 11 bases agree with TRBD1. In germline, CDR1 is MNHNY, CDR2 SVGAGI (reference sequence). CDR3 size: 14 residues. V lost 6 bases to trimming and J lost 5 bases; unmatched junction nucleotides: 2. CDR3: CASRGTGGTGELFF. The CDR3 DNA reads as TGTGCCAGCAGAGGGACAGGGGGGACCGGGGAGCTGTTTTTT.

The sample holds one count of this clone. The chain carries TRBV19 and TRBJ2-2; D is possibly TRBD1 (5 bases). Trimming cost V 6 bases and J 5 bases, with 7 bases left between them. This CDR3 comprises 12 residues. The V gene's germline CDR1 is LNHDA and CDR2 SQIVND (reference sequence). This CDR3 is CASSQGTGELFF. CDR3 coding DNA: TGTGCCAGTAGCCAGGGAACCGGGGAGCTGTTTTTT.

This chain connects TRBV10-1 to TRBJ2-3; D is perhaps TRBD1 (6 bases). The V end lost 5 bases, the J end lost 5 bases, and 14 bases lay between the germline ends. CDR3 length equals 14 residues. Germline CDR1 is WNHNN and CDR2 is SYGVQD (reference sequence). CDR3 sequence (DNA): TGCGCCAGCAGTAGCCAGACAGGAGAAGATACGCAGTATTTT. It specifies CASSSQTGEDTQYF.

This chain joins TRBV7-9 and TRBJ1-1; D gene uncertain. This CDR3 spans 13 amino acids. The germline V gene encodes CDR1 SEHNR and CDR2 FQNEAQ (reference sequence). With 5 bases removed from V and 6 bases from J, the gap between germline ends came to 13 bases. The CDR3 spells CASSPGEGSEAFF. In nucleotides, the CDR3 is TGTGCCAGCAGCCCTGGGGAGGGTTCTGAAGCTTTCTTT.

The V and J genes are TRBV9 and TRBJ1-2, with 7 nucleotides matching TRBD1. The V gene's germline CDR1 is SGDLS and CDR2 YYNGEE. The CDR3 spans 19 residues. V shed 0 bases and J 0 bases; nucleotides not matched to a gene: 14. CDR3 sequence reads: CASSVVTPFTGDTNYGYTF. The CDR3 region has the DNA TGTGCCAGCAGCGTAGTTACGCCGTTTACAGGGGACACTAACTATGGCTACACCTTC.

This chain links TRBV29-1 with TRBJ2-1; tentatively, D is TRBD2 (5 bases). The CDR3 contains 17 residues. Trimming cost V 8 bases and J 1 base, with 24 bases left between them. Germline-derived CDR1 and CDR2 are SQVTM and ANQGSEA. The CDR3 coding sequence is TGCAGCCCTAGGGCACGCGGGTACCGCTTTTCCTACAATGAGCAGTTCTTC. Protein product: CSPRARGYRFSYNEQFF.